The clone carrying this TCR beta chain was seen many times. Its antigen remains unidentified. The entry originates in a study of T-cell reconstitution after alpha-beta-depleted transplantation in children. V was trimmed by 5 bases and J by 3 bases, leaving 38 bases between them. The germline CDR1 and CDR2 sequences are MNHEY and SVGAGI. The CDR3 spans 23 residues. Study-level findings and limits: Diversity of TCRbeta at day 60 was high in some patients, arising from surviving recipient T cells and thymic progenitors. Approximately two months post-transplant, alpha-beta T cells reportedly originated from several hundred expanded graft clones. A year post-transplant, T-cell counts and diversity derived mostly from newly produced T cells.

Using unique molecular identifiers, the investigators prepared the TCRbeta library. One entry per CDR3 protein results from TCRdb running MiXCR on the PCR reads. The data contain hundreds of thousands of distinct CDR3 sequences, 13% of them singletons. The sequence was collected from a girl under 10 years old with congenital amegakaryocytic thrombocytopenia, due to receive a stem cell transplant. The chain links TRBV6-5 to TRBJ1-3; tentative D call: TRBD1 (6 bases). Sample: PBMCs, taken before TCRalphabeta/CD19-depleted stem cell transplant. The CDR3 loop is CASSPLIIPRDNDRTNSGNTIYF. The CDR3 DNA reads as TGTGCCAGCAGTCCACTCATCATCCCCCGGGATAATGACAGGACGAATAGTGGAAACACCATATATTTT.